One sample yielded the 14 T cell receptor beta chains listed below, sequenced in a study of beta chain features in type 1 diabetes. The entirety of the isolated RNA underwent reverse transcription, so expressed TCRB transcripts were sequenced. The table came from immunoSEQ multiplex PCR; TCRdb's copy has only in-frame clones and leaves some out. The table has 150,000 or so clones, less than 9.5% seen once. The sample consisted of central memory CD4+ T cells from blood. The receptors derive from a young woman in good health.

This clone came up many times. The rearrangement uses TRBV18 and TRBJ2-7; 10 nucleotides match TRBD1. This CDR3 has 14 residues. The ends lost 3 bases at V and 9 bases at J; junction bases unmatched: 8. From germline, CDR1 is KGHSH and CDR2 LQKENI. The CDR3 loop reads CASSPGQGDRGQYF. CDR3 DNA: TGTGCCAGCTCACCCGGACAGGGGGATAGGGGGCAGTACTTC.

This clone turned up a few times. This sequence joins TRBV9 and TRBJ2-5; D is uncertain. CDR1 is SGDLS and CDR2 is YYNGEE in the germline V gene. Trimming removed 4 bases from V and 3 bases from J, with 13 bases in between. The CDR3 loop spans 14 amino acids. CDR3 amino acids: CASSPQLAEETQYF. The CDR3 DNA sequence: TGTGCCAGCAGCCCCCAGCTGGCGGAAGAGACCCAGTACTTC. The entire variable domain, with the rest obtained from reference TRBV9 and TRBJ2-5, is as follows: DSGVTQTPKHLITATGQRVTLRCSPRSGDLSVYWYQQSLDQGLQFLIQYYNGEERAKGNILERFSAQQFPDLHSELNLSSLELGDSALYFCASSPQLAEETQYFGPGTRLLVL.

The chain joins TRBV14 to TRBJ1-2; the D gene is possibly TRBD1 (6 bases). Trimming took 1 base from V and 4 from J, leaving 10 bases between them. The CDR3 consists of 14 residues. Germline lookup yields CDR1 SGHDN and CDR2 FVKESK. The CDR3 DNA reads as TGTGCCAGCAGCCAAGTGACAGGCTCCTATGGCTACACCTTC. Translation: CASSQVTGSYGYTF. Filled out from reference TRBV14 and TRBJ1-2, the complete variable domain reads EAGVTQFPSHSVIEKGQTVTLRCDPISGHDNLYWYRRVMGKEIKFLLHFVKESKQDESGMPNNRFLAERTGGTYSTLKVQPAELEDSGVYFCASSQVTGSYGYTFGSGTRLTVV.

This clone occurred a few times. The chain has TRBV18 and TRBJ2-5, with TRBD1 as a possible D gene (6 bases). V was clipped by 5 bases and J by 4 bases, with 17 bases between them. This CDR3 has 15 amino acids. Germline CDR1 is KGHSH and CDR2 is LQKENI. Here the CDR3 reads CASSAGQTYAETQYF. The CDR3, as DNA: TGTGCCAGCTCAGCCGGACAGACCTATGCAGAGACCCAGTACTTC.

The chain has TRBV5-6 and TRBJ2-5; 8 nucleotides align to TRBD1. V shed 3 bases, J shed 4 bases, and the junction held 5 bases outside the gene matches. The CDR3 contains 14 residues. The germline gives CDR1 SGHDT, CDR2 YYEEEE. The chain's CDR3 is CASSSGQGRETQYF. CDR3 in DNA: TGTGCCAGCAGCTCCGGACAGGGACGAGAGACCCAGTACTTC.

The sample holds a few counts of this clone. This chain uses TRBV5-1 with TRBJ1-2, with D unresolved. V lost 4 bases and J lost 6, with 22 bases in between. The CDR3 runs to 16 residues. Germline values: CDR1 SGHRS, CDR2 YFSETQ. CDR3 DNA: TGCGCCAGCAGCCCCACCACGGTGGGGAGAGCCCATGGCTACACCTTC. Translated: CASSPTTVGRAHGYTF.

This sequence joins TRBV4-1 and TRBJ2-3; D remains ambiguous. Trimming left V 0 bases short and J 0 bases short, with 10 bases between. Germline V lookup: CDR1 MGHRA, CDR2 YSYEKL. The CDR3 runs 16 residues. The DNA of the CDR3 is TGCGCCAGCAGCCAAGATAGACTGGCTAGCACAGATACGCAGTATTTT. This gives the protein CASSQDRLASTDTQYF.

The chain has TRBV6-5 and TRBJ2-7; TRBD2 aligns across 11 bases. The ends lost 4 bases at V and 4 bases at J; junction bases unmatched: 3. The CDR3 spans 14 residues. The germline CDR1 and CDR2 sequences are MNHEY and SVGAGI. DNA of the CDR3: TGTGCCAGCAGTTGGGGGACTAGCGGATACGAGCAGTACTTC. It is translated as CASSWGTSGYEQYF.

In its sample, this clone was seen a few times. V is TRBV6-6 and J is TRBJ2-7, with a tentative D call TRBD2 (5 bases). CDR3 length: 14 residues. The germline gives CDR1 MNHNY, CDR2 SVGAGI (reference sequence). V lost 5 bases to trimming and J lost 2 bases, with 13 bases between them. The DNA of the CDR3 is TGTGCCAGCAGTCGGACTGTCCAGACCTACGAGCAGTACTTC. Its protein product is CASSRTVQTYEQYF.

This clone turned up a few times. This chain links TRBV30 with TRBJ2-4; the D gene is possibly TRBD1 (5 bases). Germline loops: CDR1 GTSNPN, CDR2 SVGIG (reference sequence). The CDR3 is 14 residues long. V shed 0 bases and J shed 1 base, with 7 bases lying between them. This CDR3 is CAWSVKGAKNIQYF. CDR3 nucleotides: TGTGCCTGGAGTGTGAAGGGGGCCAAAAACATTCAGTACTTC.

This clone appeared a few times. This chain links TRBV30 with TRBJ1-5, with D maybe TRBD1 (5 bases). The CDR3 consists of 14 residues. The V gene's germline CDR1 is GTSNPN and CDR2 SVGIG (reference sequence). The V end lost 3 bases, the J end lost 0 bases, and 9 bases lay between the germline ends. In DNA, the CDR3 is TGTGCCTGGAGGAACAGGTATAGCAATCAGCCCCAGCATTTT. It encodes CAWRNRYSNQPQHF.

This chain joins TRBV6-1 and TRBJ2-7; TRBD2 agrees at 13 bases. The CDR3 contains 13 residues. From germline, CDR1 is MNHNS and CDR2 SASEGT. V was pared by 8 bases and J by 6 bases, with 4 bases of the junction left unmatched. CDR3 protein: CASRTSGSSEQYF. CDR3 DNA sequence: TGTGCCAGCCGGACTAGCGGGAGTTCCGAGCAGTACTTC.

This clone was seen more than once but under ten times. This rearrangement joins TRBV5-1 to TRBJ2-5; 7 bases fit TRBD1. V was clipped by 2 bases and J by 5 bases; unmatched bases: 3. Looked up from germline, CDR1 is SGHRS and CDR2 is YFSETQ. The CDR3 covers 13 residues. The CDR3 DNA follows: TGCGCCAGCAGCTTACAGGGGTCGGAGACCCAGTACTTC. This translates into CASSLQGSETQYF.

The V call is TRBV30, the J call TRBJ1-2; TRBD1 matches at 7 bases. The CDR3 totals 10 residues. CDR1 and CDR2 (germline): GTSNPN, SVGIG (reference sequence). CDR3 protein: CASNRGGYTF. CDR3 DNA sequence: TGTGCGTCAAACAGGGGTGGCTACACCTTC. Complete variable domain (other parts from reference TRBV30 and TRBJ1-2): SQTIHQWPATLVQPVGSPLSLECTVEGTSNPNLYWYRQAAGRGLQLLFYSVGIGQISSEVPQNLSASRPQDRQFILSSKKLLLSDSGFYLCASNRGGYTFGSGTRLTVV.